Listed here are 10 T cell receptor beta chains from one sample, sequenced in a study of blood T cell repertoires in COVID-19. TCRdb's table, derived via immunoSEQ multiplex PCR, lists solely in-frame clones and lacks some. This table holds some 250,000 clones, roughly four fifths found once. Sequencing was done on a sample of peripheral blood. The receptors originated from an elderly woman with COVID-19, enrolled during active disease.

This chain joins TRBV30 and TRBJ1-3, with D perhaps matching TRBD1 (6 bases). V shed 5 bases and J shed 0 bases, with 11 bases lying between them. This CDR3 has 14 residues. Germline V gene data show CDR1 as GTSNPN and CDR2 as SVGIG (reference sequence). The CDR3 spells CAWGGQLSGNTIYF. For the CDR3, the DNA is TGTGCCTGGGGCGGACAGCTCTCTGGAAACACCATATATTTT.

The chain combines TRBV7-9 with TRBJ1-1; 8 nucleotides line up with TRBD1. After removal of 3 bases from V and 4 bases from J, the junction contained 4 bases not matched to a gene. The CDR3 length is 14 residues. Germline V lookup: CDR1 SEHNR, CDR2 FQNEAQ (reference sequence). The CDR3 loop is CASSFPGGGTEAFF. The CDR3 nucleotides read TGTGCCAGCAGCTTTCCAGGGGGCGGCACTGAAGCTTTCTTT.

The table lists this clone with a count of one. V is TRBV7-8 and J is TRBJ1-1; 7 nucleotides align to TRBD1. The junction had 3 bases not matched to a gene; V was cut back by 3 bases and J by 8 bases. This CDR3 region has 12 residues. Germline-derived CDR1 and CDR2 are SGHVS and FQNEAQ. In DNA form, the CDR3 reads TGTGCCAGCAGCTTGGTGGACAGGGAAGCTTTCTTT. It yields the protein CASSLVDREAFF.

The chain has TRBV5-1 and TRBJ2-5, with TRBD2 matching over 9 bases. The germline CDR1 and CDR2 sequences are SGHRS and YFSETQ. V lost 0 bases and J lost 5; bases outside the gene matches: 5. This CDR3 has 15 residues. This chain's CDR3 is CASSLVAGDGETQYF. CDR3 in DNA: TGCGCCAGCAGCTTGGTAGCGGGAGATGGGGAGACCCAGTACTTC.

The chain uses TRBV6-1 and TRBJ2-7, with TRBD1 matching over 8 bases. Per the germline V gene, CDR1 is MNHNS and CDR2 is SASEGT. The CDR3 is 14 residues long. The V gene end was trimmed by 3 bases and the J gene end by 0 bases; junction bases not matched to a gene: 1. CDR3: CASSEDRVSYEQYF. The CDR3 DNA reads TGTGCCAGCAGTGAGGACAGGGTCTCCTACGAGCAGTACTTC.

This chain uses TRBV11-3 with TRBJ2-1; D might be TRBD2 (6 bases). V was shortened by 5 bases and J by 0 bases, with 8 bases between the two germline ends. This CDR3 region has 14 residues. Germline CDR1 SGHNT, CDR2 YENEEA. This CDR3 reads CASSPGGSYNEQFF. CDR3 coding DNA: TGTGCCAGCAGCCCCGGGGGCTCCTACAATGAGCAGTTCTTC.

The CDR3 nucleotides read TGCGCCAGCAGTCACTACCCCCGTTCGGCGAAGGATTTTCAGTACTTC. It is translated as CASSHYPRSAKDFQYF. This chain joins TRBV4-1 and TRBJ2-4, with D uncertain. V was cut by 6 bases and J by 11 bases, with 26 bases left in between. Germline CDR1 reads MGHRA; CDR2 reads YSYEKL. This CDR3 is 16 amino acids long.

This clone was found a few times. The chain's CDR3 is CASSHLDLKGVGYTF. CDR3 nucleotide sequence: TGTGCCAGCAGCCACCTGGACCTCAAGGGGGTTGGCTACACCTTC. The V gene is TRBV3-1 (or the pseudogene TRBV3-2), the J gene TRBJ1-2; perhaps TRBD1 as D (6 bases). The ends were cut back, 3 bases at V and 7 bases at J, with 18 bases in the middle. This CDR3 comprises 15 residues. Looked up from germline, CDR1 is LGHDT and CDR2 is YNNKEL (reference sequence).

The CDR3 nucleotides are TGTGCCATCAGTGCCCAGGGGGACGGACAACTGTTTTTT. This codes for CAISAQGDGQLFF. J is TRBJ1-4 and V is TRBV10-3, with TRBD1 matching 7 bases. The V gene's germline CDR1 is ENHRY and CDR2 SYGVKD. The CDR3 length is 13 residues. V gave up 4 bases and J gave up 12 bases; unmatched junction bases: 8.

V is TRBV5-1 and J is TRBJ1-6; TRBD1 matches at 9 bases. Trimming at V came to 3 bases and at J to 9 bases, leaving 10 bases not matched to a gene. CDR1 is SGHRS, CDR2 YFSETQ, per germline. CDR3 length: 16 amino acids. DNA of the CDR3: TGCGCCAGCAGCTCGATGGGACAGGGTGTGAGTTCACCCCTCCACTTT. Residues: CASSSMGQGVSSPLHF.